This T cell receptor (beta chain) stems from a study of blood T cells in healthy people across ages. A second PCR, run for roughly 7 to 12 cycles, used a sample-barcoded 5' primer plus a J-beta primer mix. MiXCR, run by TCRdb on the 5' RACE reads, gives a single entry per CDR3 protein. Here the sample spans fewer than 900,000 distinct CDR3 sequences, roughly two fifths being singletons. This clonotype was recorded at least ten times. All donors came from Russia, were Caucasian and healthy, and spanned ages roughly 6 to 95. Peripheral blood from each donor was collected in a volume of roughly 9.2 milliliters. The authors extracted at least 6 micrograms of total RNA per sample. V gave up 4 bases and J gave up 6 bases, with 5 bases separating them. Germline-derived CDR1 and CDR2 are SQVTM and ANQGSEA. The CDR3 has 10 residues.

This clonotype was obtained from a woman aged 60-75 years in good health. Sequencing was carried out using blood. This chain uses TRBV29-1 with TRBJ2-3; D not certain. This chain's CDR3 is CSVAQDTQYF. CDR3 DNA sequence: TGCAGCGTTGCCCAGGATACGCAGTATTTT.